A single sample is the source of the 5 T cell receptor beta chains below, sequenced in a study of blood T cell repertoires in COVID-19. Produced via immunoSEQ multiplex PCR; TCRdb's table is partial and in-frame only. The table includes roughly 390,000 clones, 80% to 90% detected once. Specimen: peripheral blood. The receptors derive from a woman in her twenties or thirties with COVID-19, enrolled during active disease.

V usage is TRBV4-1 and J usage is TRBJ2-3; 8 bases are a match to TRBD2. V shed 4 bases, J shed 4 bases, and the junction held 19 bases outside the gene matches. There are 19 residues in the CDR3. Germline V gives CDR1 MGHRA, CDR2 YSYEKL. In nucleotides, the CDR3 is TGCGCCAGCAGCCCAGGGACGGTGAAAGCGGGAGTTGGGGCAGATACGCAGTATTTT. Its protein product is CASSPGTVKAGVGADTQYF.

This clone showed up just once. The chain carries TRBV7-3 and TRBJ1-2; 7 bases agree with TRBD1. Germline lookup yields CDR1 SGHTA and CDR2 FQGTGA. The V gene end was trimmed by 5 bases and the J gene end by 8 bases; junction bases not matched to a gene: 17. This CDR3 has 16 amino acids. The CDR3 bases are TGTGCCAGCAGCCCCGATACTGGAGTAAACAGGGGAGGCTACACCTTC. Its protein is CASSPDTGVNRGGYTF.

The chain uses TRBV7-8 and TRBJ2-7, with 14 bases fitting TRBD2. This CDR3 comprises 16 residues. Germline-derived CDR1 and CDR2 are SGHVS and FQNEAQ. Trimming at V came to 4 bases and at J to 3 bases, leaving 5 bases not matched to a gene. The CDR3 region is CASSSGLAGGIYEQYF. CDR3 nucleotide sequence: TGTGCCAGCAGCTCAGGACTAGCGGGAGGAATCTACGAGCAGTACTTC.

The V and J genes are TRBV28 and TRBJ2-7; 8 nucleotides agree with TRBD1. Germline V gene sequence: CDR1 MDHEN, CDR2 SYDVKM. The CDR3 runs to 15 residues. After removal of 5 bases from V and 0 bases from J, the junction contained 6 bases not matched to a gene. The DNA of the CDR3 is TGTGCCAGCAGTCAAGGGGACAGGAGCTCCTACGAGCAGTACTTC. It translates to CASSQGDRSSYEQYF.

The rearrangement links TRBV14 to TRBJ2-2, with TRBD2 as a possible D gene (5 bases). Trimming took 0 bases from V and 9 from J, leaving 14 bases between them. The V gene's germline CDR1 is SGHDN and CDR2 FVKESK. This CDR3 contains 15 residues. CDR3 protein: CASSQDLREYRELFF. For the CDR3, the DNA is TGTGCCAGCAGCCAAGATTTACGGGAATACAGGGAGCTGTTTTTT.